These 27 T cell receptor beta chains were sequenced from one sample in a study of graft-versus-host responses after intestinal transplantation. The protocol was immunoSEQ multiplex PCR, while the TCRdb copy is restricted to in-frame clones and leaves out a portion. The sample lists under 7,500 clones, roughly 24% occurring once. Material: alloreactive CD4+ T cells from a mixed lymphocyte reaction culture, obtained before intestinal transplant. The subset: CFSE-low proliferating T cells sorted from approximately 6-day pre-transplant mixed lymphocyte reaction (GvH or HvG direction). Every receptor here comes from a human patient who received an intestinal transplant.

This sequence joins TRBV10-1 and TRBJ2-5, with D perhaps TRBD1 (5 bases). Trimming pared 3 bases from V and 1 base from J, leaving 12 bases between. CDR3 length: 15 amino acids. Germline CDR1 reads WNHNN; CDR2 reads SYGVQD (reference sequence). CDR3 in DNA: TGCGCCAGCAGTGATTCCAGACAGCCCCAAGAGACCCAGTACTTC. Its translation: CASSDSRQPQETQYF.

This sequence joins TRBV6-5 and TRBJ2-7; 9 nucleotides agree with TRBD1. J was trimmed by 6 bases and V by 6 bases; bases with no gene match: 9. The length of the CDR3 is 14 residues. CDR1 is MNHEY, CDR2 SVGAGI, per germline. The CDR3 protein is CASRQTTGGSEQYF. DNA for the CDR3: TGTGCCAGCAGACAAACGACAGGGGGATCCGAGCAGTACTTC.

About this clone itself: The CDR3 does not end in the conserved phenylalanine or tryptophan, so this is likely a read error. The CDR3 DNA follows: TGTGCCAGCACCCGTTACGGGGGGGCTGAAGCTTTCCTT. Residues: CASTRYGGAEAFL. The V gene is TRBV6-5, the J gene TRBJ1-1; tentative D call: TRBD1 (5 bases). CDR3 length: 13 residues. CDR1 and CDR2 from the germline V gene are MNHEY and SVGAGI. V was clipped by 7 bases and J by 6 bases, with 15 bases between them.

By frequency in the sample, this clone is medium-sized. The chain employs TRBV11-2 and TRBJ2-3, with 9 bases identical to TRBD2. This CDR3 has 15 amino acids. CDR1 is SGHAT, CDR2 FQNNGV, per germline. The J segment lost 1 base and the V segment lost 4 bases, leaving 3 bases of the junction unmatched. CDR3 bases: TGTGCCAGCAGCTCCCAGCGGGGGGGCACAGATACGCAGTATTTT. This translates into CASSSQRGGTDTQYF.

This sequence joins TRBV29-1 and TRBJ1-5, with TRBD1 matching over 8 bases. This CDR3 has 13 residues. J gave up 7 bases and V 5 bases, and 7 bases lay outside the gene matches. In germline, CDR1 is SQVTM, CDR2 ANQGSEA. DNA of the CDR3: TGCAGCGTTTCGGGAACAGGGGGGCAGCCCCAGCATTTT. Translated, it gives CSVSGTGGQPQHF.

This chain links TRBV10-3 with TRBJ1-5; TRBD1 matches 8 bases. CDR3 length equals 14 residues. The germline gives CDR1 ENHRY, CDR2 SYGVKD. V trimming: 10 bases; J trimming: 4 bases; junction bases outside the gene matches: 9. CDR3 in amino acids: CASMWTGPNQPQHF. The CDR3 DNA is TGTGCCAGCATGTGGACAGGGCCAAATCAGCCCCAGCATTTT.

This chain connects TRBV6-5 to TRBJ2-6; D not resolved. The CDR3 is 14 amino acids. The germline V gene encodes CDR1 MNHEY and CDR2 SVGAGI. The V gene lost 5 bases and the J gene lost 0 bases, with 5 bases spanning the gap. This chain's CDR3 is CASSTVSGANVLTF. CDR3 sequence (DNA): TGTGCCAGCAGTACAGTCTCTGGGGCCAACGTCCTGACTTTC.

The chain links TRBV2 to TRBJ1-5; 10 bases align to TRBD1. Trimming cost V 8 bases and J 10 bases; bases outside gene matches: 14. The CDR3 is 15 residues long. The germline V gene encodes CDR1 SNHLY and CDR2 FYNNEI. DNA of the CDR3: TGTGCCAGCCGGGACAGGGGAAGTGTCGGTCTTCCCCAGCATTTT. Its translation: CASRDRGSVGLPQHF.

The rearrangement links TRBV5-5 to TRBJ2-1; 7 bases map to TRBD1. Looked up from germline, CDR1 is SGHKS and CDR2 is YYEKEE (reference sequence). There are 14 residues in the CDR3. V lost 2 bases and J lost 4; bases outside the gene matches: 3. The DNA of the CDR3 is TGTGCCAGCAGCTTCGGGACAGCGTACAATGAGCAGTTCTTC. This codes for CASSFGTAYNEQFF.

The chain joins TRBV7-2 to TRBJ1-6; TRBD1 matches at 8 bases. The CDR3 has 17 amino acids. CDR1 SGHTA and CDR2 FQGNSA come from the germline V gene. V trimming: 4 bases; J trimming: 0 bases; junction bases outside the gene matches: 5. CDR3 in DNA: TGTGCCAGCAGCTCTAGGGACAGGATCTCCTATAATTCACCCCTCCACTTT. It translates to CASSSRDRISYNSPLHF.

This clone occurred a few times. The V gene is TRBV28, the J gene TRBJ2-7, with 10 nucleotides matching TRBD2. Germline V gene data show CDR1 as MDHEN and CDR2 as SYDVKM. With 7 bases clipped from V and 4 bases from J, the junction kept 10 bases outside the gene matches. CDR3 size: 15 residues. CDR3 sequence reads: CASIRTSGKLYEQYF. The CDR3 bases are TGTGCCAGCATTCGAACTAGCGGGAAGCTATACGAGCAGTACTTC.

The CDR3 is CASTKEAYTEAFF. Written as DNA, the CDR3 is TGTGCCAGCACAAAGGAGGCATACACTGAAGCTTTCTTT. V and J are TRBV6-6 and TRBJ1-1; unclear D gene. V was clipped by 7 bases and J by 3 bases, with 12 bases between them. The CDR3 runs to 13 residues. Germline CDR1 and CDR2: MNHNY and SVGAGI (reference sequence).

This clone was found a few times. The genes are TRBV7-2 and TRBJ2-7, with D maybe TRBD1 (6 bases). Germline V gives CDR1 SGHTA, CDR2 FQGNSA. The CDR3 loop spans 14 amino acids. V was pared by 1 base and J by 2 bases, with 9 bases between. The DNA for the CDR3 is TGTGCCAGCAGCTTAGATCAGGGGACCTACGAGCAGTACTTC. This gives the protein CASSLDQGTYEQYF.

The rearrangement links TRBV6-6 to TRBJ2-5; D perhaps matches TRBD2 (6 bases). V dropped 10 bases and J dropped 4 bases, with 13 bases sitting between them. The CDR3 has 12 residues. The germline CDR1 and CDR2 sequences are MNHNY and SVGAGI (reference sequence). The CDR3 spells CATRGSSETQYF. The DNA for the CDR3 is TGTGCCACCCGGGGGAGTTCAGAGACCCAGTACTTC.

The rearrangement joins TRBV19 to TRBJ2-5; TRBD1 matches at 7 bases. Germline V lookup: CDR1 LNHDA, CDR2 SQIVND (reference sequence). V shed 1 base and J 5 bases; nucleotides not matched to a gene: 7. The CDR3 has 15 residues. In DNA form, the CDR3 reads TGTGCCAGTAGTATAGGGACAGGATTGACGGAGACCCAGTACTTC. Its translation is CASSIGTGLTETQYF.

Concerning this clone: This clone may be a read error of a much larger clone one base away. The CDR3 DNA reads TGCGCCGGCAGTGAAGGAGGGGCAAGGTCCTACGAGCAGTACTTC. This encodes CAGSEGGARSYEQYF. V and J are TRBV10-1 and TRBJ2-7; D is perhaps TRBD2 (6 bases). The CDR3 has 15 amino acids. Germline CDR1 is WNHNN and CDR2 is SYGVQD (reference sequence).

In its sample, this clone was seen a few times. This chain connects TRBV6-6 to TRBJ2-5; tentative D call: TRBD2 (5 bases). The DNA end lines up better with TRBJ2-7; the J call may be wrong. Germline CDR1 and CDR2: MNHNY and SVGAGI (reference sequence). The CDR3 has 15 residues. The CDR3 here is CASSREVPGTYEQYF. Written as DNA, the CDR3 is TGTGCCAGCAGCCGCGAGGTTCCGGGAACCTACGAGCAGTACTTC.

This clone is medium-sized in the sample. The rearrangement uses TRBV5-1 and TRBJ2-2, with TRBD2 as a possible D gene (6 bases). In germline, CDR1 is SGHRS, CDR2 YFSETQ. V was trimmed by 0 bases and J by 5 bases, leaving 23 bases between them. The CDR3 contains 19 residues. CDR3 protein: CASSLAHGTGTSITGELFF. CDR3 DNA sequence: TGCGCCAGCAGCTTGGCCCATGGTACCGGGACTTCAATTACCGGGGAGCTGTTTTTT.

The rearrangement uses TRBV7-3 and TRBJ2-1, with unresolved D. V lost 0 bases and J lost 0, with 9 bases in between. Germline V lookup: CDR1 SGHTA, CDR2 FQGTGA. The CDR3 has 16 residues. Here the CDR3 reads CASSLTPRSSYNEQFF. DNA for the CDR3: TGTGCCAGCAGCTTAACTCCTAGGAGCTCCTACAATGAGCAGTTCTTC.

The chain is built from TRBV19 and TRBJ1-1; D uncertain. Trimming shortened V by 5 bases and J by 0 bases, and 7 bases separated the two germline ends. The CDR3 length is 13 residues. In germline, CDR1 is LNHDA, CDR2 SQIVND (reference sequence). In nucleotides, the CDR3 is TGTGCCAGTAGTCCAGCCTTGAACACTGAAGCTTTCTTT. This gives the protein CASSPALNTEAFF.

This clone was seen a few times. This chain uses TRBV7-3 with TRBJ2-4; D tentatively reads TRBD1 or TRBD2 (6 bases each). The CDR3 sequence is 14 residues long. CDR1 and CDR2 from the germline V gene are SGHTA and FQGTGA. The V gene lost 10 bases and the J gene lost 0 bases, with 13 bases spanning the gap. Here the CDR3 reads CATTGTEAKNIQYF. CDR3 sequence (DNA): TGTGCCACAACAGGGACTGAAGCCAAAAACATTCAGTACTTC.

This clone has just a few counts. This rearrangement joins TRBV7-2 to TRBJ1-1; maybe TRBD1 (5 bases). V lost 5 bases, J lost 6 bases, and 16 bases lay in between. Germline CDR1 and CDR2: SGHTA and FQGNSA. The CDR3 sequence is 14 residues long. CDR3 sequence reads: CASSQGQGIAEAFF. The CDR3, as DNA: TGTGCCAGCAGCCAAGGGCAGGGTATCGCTGAAGCTTTCTTT.

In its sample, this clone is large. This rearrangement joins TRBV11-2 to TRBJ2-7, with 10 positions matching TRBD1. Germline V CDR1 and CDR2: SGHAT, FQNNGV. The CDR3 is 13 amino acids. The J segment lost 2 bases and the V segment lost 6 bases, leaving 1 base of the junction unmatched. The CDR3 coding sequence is TGTGCCAGCAGGGGACAGGGGACCTACGAGCAGTACTTC. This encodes CASRGQGTYEQYF.

The CDR3 here is CASSYREAPYEQYF. The CDR3 nucleotides are TGTGCCAGCAGTTACCGCGAGGCCCCCTACGAGCAGTACTTC. The V call is TRBV6-6, the J call TRBJ2-7; D remains unclear. CDR3 length: 14 residues. Germline-derived CDR1 and CDR2 are MNHNY and SVGAGI (reference sequence). Trimming removed 2 bases from V and 2 bases from J, with 10 bases in between.

The CDR3: CASSLVRQPQHF. Here the CDR3 DNA reads TGTGCCAGCAGTTTGGTTAGGCAGCCCCAGCATTTT. V is TRBV28 and J is TRBJ1-5; D gene ambiguous. Per the germline V gene, CDR1 is MDHEN and CDR2 is SYDVKM. Trimming cost V 3 bases and J 7 bases, with 7 bases left between them. There are 12 residues in the CDR3.

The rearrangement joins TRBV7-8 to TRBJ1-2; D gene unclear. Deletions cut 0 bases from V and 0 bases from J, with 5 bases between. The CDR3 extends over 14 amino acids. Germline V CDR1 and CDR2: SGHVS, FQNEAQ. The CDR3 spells CASSLAGANYGYTF. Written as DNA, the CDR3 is TGTGCCAGCAGCTTAGCTGGCGCTAACTATGGCTACACCTTC.

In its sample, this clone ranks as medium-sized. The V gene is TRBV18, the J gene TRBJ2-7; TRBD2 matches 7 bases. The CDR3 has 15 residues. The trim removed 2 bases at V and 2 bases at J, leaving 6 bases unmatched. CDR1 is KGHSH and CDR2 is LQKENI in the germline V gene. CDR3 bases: TGTGCCAGCTCACCAAGAGGCGGGAGCGCCTACGAGCAGTACTTC. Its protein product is CASSPRGGSAYEQYF. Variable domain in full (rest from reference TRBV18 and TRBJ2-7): NAGVMQNPRHLVRRRGQEARLRCSPMKGHSHVYWYRQLPEEGLKFMVYLQKENIIDESGMPKERFSAEFPKEGPSILRIQQVVRGDSAAYFCASSPRGGSAYEQYFGPGTRLTVT.